This TCR beta chain comes out of a study of blood T cell repertoires in COVID-19 (dated by TCRdb to the early 2020s). In the study overall: Samples covering the acute and convalescent phases of COVID-19 were provided by collaborators in the United States, Italy and Spain. Subjects who had been exposed to COVID-19, were actively infected with it, or had recovered from it provided the deeply sampled blood TCRbeta repertoires that made up the dataset. A de-identified subject ID, COVID-19 status, age in years and sex were almost always included in the sample metadata. The material from the prospective study consisted of cDNA or gDNA derived from T cells, B-cell-depleted T cells, or PBMCs. Where available, HLA class I and class II types were obtained from metadata supplied by the sample provider rather than from assay-based typing. A freely available public database, intended as a resource for researchers studying the immune response to SARS-CoV-2, is where the repertoires were released. Samples were obtained from the ongoing ImmuneRACE study (first 160 participants) and from approximately 1,200 subjects provided by 6 global collaborators.

Broad study findings and their caveats: Clinical and demographic metadata were provided uncurated, with the amount varying by source and participant.

At one collaborating source in Seattle, patients were enrolled during active infection and were followed longitudinally through the course of disease. Whole blood was collected in K2EDTA tubes by collaborating institutions according to the institutions' own protocols. For TCRbeta analysis, collaborators shipped samples as frozen whole blood, isolated PBMCs, or DNA extracted from either of those sample types. TCRbeta CDR3 regions were amplified from genomic DNA using the immunoSEQ Assay, a bias-controlled multiplex PCR. For the original study's pipeline: Within the assay, amplification of reference gene primers was used to estimate how many nucleated cells each sample contained. To quantify the absolute abundance of each unique TCRbeta CDR3 rearrangement, sequence reads were collapsed and filtered. For each sample, productive Simpson clonality was calculated as the square root of Simpson's diversity index across productive rearrangements. TCRdb holds this immuneACCESS table with in-frame rearrangements only. Some clones are missing; in checked studies, unresolved V genes explain under half, and the rest has no known cause. V, J and clone size derive from that table, while D and trimming were established from the DNA sequence. The table for this sample lists a few hundred thousand clones; roughly 91% of them were counted only once. The ten largest clonotypes hold 1.8% of the sample.

With respect to this clone: Its antigen has not been determined. Qualities for individual bases were not recorded, and no much larger clone is one base off.

This sequence was found in a woman aged 25-40 years with COVID-19, enrolled during active disease. Sequencing was carried out using peripheral blood.

The DNA is as follows: TGTGCCAGCAGTGAATGGGATTTACAGGGTTCGGGTGGCTACACCTTC. Translation gives CASSEWDLQGSGGYTF. The rearrangement combines TRBV6-1 with TRBJ1-2; possibly the D gene is TRBD1, per 6 matching bases. V is shortened by 2 bases, J by 7 bases, and the region joining them spans 20 bases. Including cysteine and phenylalanine, the CDR3 has 16 amino acids. CDR3 DNA only is kept here, 48 bases in frame from base 1. Reading the germline V gene gives CDR1 MNHNS and CDR2 SASEGT.